This entry lists 10 T cell receptor beta chains sequenced from one sample in a study of blood T cell repertoires in COVID-19 (dated by TCRdb to the early 2020s). Receptor libraries were prepared by the immunoSEQ multiplex PCR assay. Here the immuneACCESS table is served through TCRdb, limited to in-frame sequences with V and J called. Missing clones are a known gap in these copies; in checked studies unresolved V genes cover under half, and the rest lacks a known reason. The sample has roughly 240,000 clones on record, around 88% of them singletons. The ten largest make up 2% to 2.5% of the sample. The sample comprised PBMCs or T cells enriched from blood (not recorded which). These receptors were taken from a woman aged 45-59 years who had recovered from COVID-19.

The CDR3 sequence is CASREGSRQFF. Written as DNA, the CDR3 is TGTGCCAGTAGGGAGGGCTCAAGGCAGTTCTTC. This chain connects TRBV19 to TRBJ2-1; weak D call: TRBD2 (6 bases). CDR3 length equals 11 residues. V was shortened by 6 bases and J by 12 bases, with 12 bases between the two germline ends. From germline, CDR1 is LNHDA and CDR2 SQIVND (reference sequence). Drawing the rest from reference TRBV19 and TRBJ2-1, the complete variable domain is DGGITQSPKYLFRKEGQNVTLSCEQNLNHDAMYWYRQDPGQGLRLIYYSQIVNDFQKGDIAEGYSVSREKKESFPLTVTSAQKNPTAFYLCASREGSRQFFGPGTRLTVL.

The gene calls are TRBV11-3 and TRBJ1-6, with D hard to call. CDR1 and CDR2 (germline): SGHNT, YENEEA. Trimming removed 5 bases from V and 9 bases from J, with 8 bases in between. This CDR3 is 12 amino acids long. The CDR3: CASSPPGSPLHF. CDR3 DNA sequence: TGTGCCAGCAGCCCACCCGGTTCACCCCTCCACTTT.

The chain carries TRBV18 and TRBJ1-5; D is unresolved. V lost 3 bases and J lost 6, with 12 bases in between. The CDR3 consists of 14 residues. Germline CDR1 reads KGHSH; CDR2 reads LQKENI. Here the CDR3 reads CASSPGPEGQPQHF. CDR3 DNA: TGTGCCAGCTCACCTGGGCCCGAGGGTCAGCCCCAGCATTTT.

The CDR3 DNA reads TGTGCCAGCACCATGGTCAAGGGGAACTACGAGCAGTACTTC. Its translation is CASTMVKGNYEQYF. The rearrangement uses TRBV7-2 and TRBJ2-7; D possibly corresponds to TRBD1 (5 bases). In germline, CDR1 is SGHTA, CDR2 FQGNSA. The CDR3 runs to 14 residues. The V end lost 7 bases, the J end lost 3 bases, and 16 bases lay between the germline ends.

The CDR3 DNA follows: TGTGCCAGCAGCTCAGACAGGGTCCTGAACACTGAAGCTTTCTTT. Protein sequence: CASSSDRVLNTEAFF. The chain uses TRBV7-9 and TRBJ1-1; 7 bases fit TRBD1. Germline CDR1 reads SEHNR; CDR2 reads FQNEAQ (reference sequence). The CDR3 extends over 15 amino acids. The J segment lost 0 bases and the V segment lost 4 bases, leaving 5 bases of the junction unmatched.

The chain recombines TRBV4-3 with TRBJ2-5; 9 positions agree with TRBD2. The V segment lost 2 bases and the J segment 5 bases; nucleotides outside the gene matches: 0. Germline V CDR1 and CDR2: LGHNA, YSLEER. The CDR3 loop spans 13 amino acids. The CDR3 DNA sequence: TGCGCCAGCAGCCAACTAGCGGGGGAGACCCAGTACTTC. Residues: CASSQLAGETQYF.

This clone was detected many times. The genes are TRBV9 and TRBJ1-2, with 8 positions matching TRBD1. Trimming cost V 4 bases and J 4 bases; bases outside gene matches: 9. The CDR3 has 15 residues. Per germline, CDR1 SGDLS and CDR2 YYNGEE. CDR3 loop: CASSSNRGSSYGYTF. DNA for the CDR3: TGTGCCAGCAGCTCAAACAGGGGGAGTAGCTATGGCTACACCTTC.

A few counts support this clone. V gene TRBV2 combines with J gene TRBJ1-4, with D perhaps matching TRBD1 (5 bases). Per the germline V gene, CDR1 is SNHLY and CDR2 is FYNNEI. With 5 bases removed from V and 5 bases from J, the gap between germline ends came to 15 bases. There are 15 residues in the CDR3. The CDR3 coding sequence is TGTGCCAGCAGTACTCAGGGAGGGACGAATGAAAAACTGTTTTTT. This codes for CASSTQGGTNEKLFF.

The chain has TRBV7-2 and TRBJ1-1; D possibly corresponds to TRBD1 (5 bases). This CDR3 comprises 15 residues. The ends were cut back, 3 bases at V and 4 bases at J, with 15 bases in the middle. The germline CDR1 and CDR2 sequences are SGHTA and FQGNSA. DNA for the CDR3: TGTGCCAGCAGCTTTTATACAGGTATTGTCACTGAAGCTTTCTTT. It specifies CASSFYTGIVTEAFF.

The rearrangement links TRBV30 to TRBJ1-4, with 9 bases fitting TRBD1. J lost 8 bases, V lost 3 bases, and 7 bases had no gene match. The CDR3 runs to 14 residues. Germline V gene data show CDR1 as GTSNPN and CDR2 as SVGIG (reference sequence). CDR3 sequence reads: CAWSAGTGNEKLFF. As DNA, the CDR3 is TGTGCCTGGAGCGCAGGGACAGGGAACGAAAAACTGTTTTTT.